The 7 T cell receptor beta chains presented below share a single source sample, sequenced in a study of T cell responses to AZD1222 COVID-19 vaccine. The assay was immunoSEQ multiplex PCR, and TCRdb's table has in-frame clones only and misses some. The sample consists of 120,000 to 150,000 clones, roughly 88% of them appearing once. The sequences come from peripheral blood, collected on day 0 of AZD1222 vaccination. The receptors stem from an adult in good health.

The CDR3 here is CASSRDRVYGYTF. The CDR3 DNA reads TGTGCCAGCAGCCGGGACAGGGTCTATGGCTACACCTTC. This chain connects TRBV7-8 to TRBJ1-2, with 9 bases identical to TRBD1. The CDR3 covers 13 residues. Germline CDR1 reads SGHVS; CDR2 reads FQNEAQ. V lost 5 bases, J lost 4 bases, and 2 bases stayed unmatched.

The V and J genes are TRBV4-3 and TRBJ2-1; TRBD2 aligns across 8 bases. Germline V gene data show CDR1 as LGHNA and CDR2 as YSLEER. The CDR3 spans 16 residues. Trimming took 6 bases from V and 0 from J; bases not matched to a gene: 7. CDR3 in DNA: TGCGCCAGCAGTCTTAGCGGGGTGCGCTCCTACAATGAGCAGTTCTTC. It encodes CASSLSGVRSYNEQFF.

The V and J genes are TRBV3-1 (or the pseudogene TRBV3-2) and TRBJ1-2, with D possibly TRBD1 on 6 matching bases. CDR3 length equals 15 residues. Trimming removed 2 bases at V and 4 bases at J, with 14 bases between. Germline V CDR1 and CDR2: LGHDT, YNNKEL (reference sequence). CDR3 region: CASSQTSGQFYGYTF. DNA for the CDR3: TGTGCCAGCAGCCAAACTTCCGGACAGTTCTATGGCTACACCTTC.

This chain connects TRBV12-1 to TRBJ1-2; TRBD1 was called by the table and not checked on the DNA. TRBV12-1 counts as a pseudogene. The CDR3 extends over 15 amino acids. CDR3 in amino acids: CASSFRPVNNYGYTF. Here the CDR3 DNA reads TGTGCCAGCAGCTTCCGCCCAGTGAACAACTATGGCTACACCTTC.

This sequence joins TRBV12-5 and TRBJ1-1; D uncertain. The germline V gene encodes CDR1 LGHNT and CDR2 FRNRAP. Trimming stripped 1 base from V and 0 bases from J, with 12 bases between. The CDR3 contains 16 residues. The CDR3 coding sequence is TGTGCTAGTGGTTTGGCCGAGGGAGGCGTGAACACTGAAGCTTTCTTT. This translates into CASGLAEGGVNTEAFF.

This chain connects TRBV5-4 to TRBJ2-7; 10 bases map to TRBD1. Germline trimming cut 0 bases from V and 3 bases from J; bases unmatched to any gene: 6. The CDR3 sequence is 16 residues long. Looked up from germline, CDR1 is SGHNT and CDR2 is YYREEE (reference sequence). The CDR3 coding sequence is TGTGCCAGCAGCTTGGGACAGGGGGCGATGCTCTACGAGCAGTACTTC. Translation: CASSLGQGAMLYEQYF.

This chain links TRBV14 with TRBJ1-6; no reliable D call. Germline V gene lookup returns CDR1 SGHDN and CDR2 FVKESK. V lost 3 bases, J lost 6 bases, and 3 bases lay in between. The CDR3 is 12 residues long. The CDR3 spells CASSHGNSPLHF. The CDR3 nucleotides read TGTGCCAGCAGCCACGGTAATTCACCCCTCCACTTT. The full variable domain, rest sourced from reference TRBV14 and TRBJ1-6, is EAGVTQFPSHSVIEKGQTVTLRCDPISGHDNLYWYRRVMGKEIKFLLHFVKESKQDESGMPNNRFLAERTGGTYSTLKVQPAELEDSGVYFCASSHGNSPLHFGNGTRLTVT.